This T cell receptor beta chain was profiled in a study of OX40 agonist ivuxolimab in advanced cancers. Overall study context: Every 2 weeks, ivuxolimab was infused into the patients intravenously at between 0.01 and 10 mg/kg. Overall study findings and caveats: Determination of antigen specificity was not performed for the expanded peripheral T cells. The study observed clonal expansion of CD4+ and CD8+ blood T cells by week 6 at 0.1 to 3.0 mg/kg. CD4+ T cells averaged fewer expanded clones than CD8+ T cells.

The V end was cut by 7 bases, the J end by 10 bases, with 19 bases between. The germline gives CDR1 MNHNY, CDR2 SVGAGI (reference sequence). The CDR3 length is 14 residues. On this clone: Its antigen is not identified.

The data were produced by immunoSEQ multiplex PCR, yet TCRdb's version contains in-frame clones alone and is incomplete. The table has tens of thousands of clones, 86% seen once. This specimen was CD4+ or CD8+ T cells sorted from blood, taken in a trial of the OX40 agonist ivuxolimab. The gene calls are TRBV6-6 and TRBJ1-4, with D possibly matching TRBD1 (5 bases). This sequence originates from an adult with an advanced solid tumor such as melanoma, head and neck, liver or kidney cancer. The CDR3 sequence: CASNQQGLSGKLFF. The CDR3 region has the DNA TGTGCCAGCAACCAGCAGGGCCTTTCAGGAAAACTGTTTTTT.